Listed below are T cell receptor beta chains from one sample, sequenced in a study of molecular identifiers for immune sequencing clone quantification. TCRdb itself ran the PCR reads through MiXCR, one entry per CDR3 protein. The sample has more than 250,000 distinct CDR3 sequences; 20% to 25% are singletons. Sequenced sample: naive CD8+ T cells from blood, with Jurkat cell RNA spiked in. Source of these receptors: a human donor in good health. Some libraries in this study had Jurkat cell RNA spiked in. CDR3s include the opening cysteine and the closing phenylalanine or tryptophan. Each record gives: D gene, V gene, J gene, clone size, CDR3 DNA, CDR3 protein. A D gene is named only where the DNA matches it firmly. Size tells how often a clone was seen (once, few, many) or the class of an expanded clone, and some rows leave it out.

TRBD2	TRBV6-5	TRBJ2-1	many	TGTGCCAGCAGTTTGCCCGGACTAGCAAGTGAGCAGTTCTTC	CASSLPGLASEQFF
.	TRBV7-9	TRBJ2-7	many	TGTGCCAGCAGCTCGGCTCGAAACGAGCAGTACTTC	CASSSARNEQYF
TRBD1	TRBV28	TRBJ1-5	many	TGTGCCAGCACCATCAGGGGGGGGGGTCGGCCCCAGCATTTT	CASTIRGGGRPQHF
.	TRBV7-9	TRBJ1-1	many	TGTGCCAGCAGCTCCGTCGTAGGTGAAGCTTTCTTT	CASSSVVGEAFF
.	TRBV29-1	TRBJ1-2	many	TGCAGCGTTGCAGCCTCTCTTGGCTACACCTTC	CSVAASLGYTF
TRBD2	TRBV28	TRBJ2-7	many	TGTGCCACATTCTCCGGGACTAGTTGGGGCCCTCAGTACTTC	CATFSGTSWGPQYF
TRBD2	TRBV2	TRBJ2-3	.	TGTGCCAGCAGTGAAGCGGAACGGACTAGCGGCACAGATACGCAGTATTTT	CASSEAERTSGTDTQYF
.	TRBV27	TRBJ2-7	few	TGTGCCAGCAGACTAGCTGGAGGGCCATACGAGCAGTACTTC	CASRLAGGPYEQYF
TRBD2	TRBV20-1	TRBJ2-3	.	TGCAGTGCTAGAGATAGTCTACTAGCGGCGACAAGGGATACGCAGTATTTT	CSARDSLLAATRDTQYF
TRBD1	TRBV6-2/TRBV6-3	TRBJ2-7	.	TGTGCCAGCAGTACCCTCTACGGGACAGGGGGCTCCTACGAGCAGTACTTC	CASSTLYGTGGSYEQYF
.	TRBV20-1	TRBJ2-3	many	TGCAGTGCTTACGACGAAGGGCGGACAGATACGCAGTATTTT	CSAYDEGRTDTQYF
.	TRBV3-1	TRBJ2-4	many	TGTGCCAGCAGCCCCAGAATCGAGAGTCTACCCACGAGGATTCAGTACTTC	CASSPRIESLPTRIQYF
.	TRBV27	TRBJ1-5	once	TGTGCTACAAGGGCCCATCAGCCCCAGCATTTT	CATRAHQPQHF
.	TRBV6-6	TRBJ2-3	many	TGTGCCAGCTGGGCTAGAAGCCCCCGAGATACGCAGTATTTT	CASWARSPRDTQYF
.	TRBV12-3/TRBV12-4	TRBJ2-2	few	TGTGCCAGCAGTTTAGTACTCCACGTCGGGGAGCTGTTTTTT	CASSLVLHVGELFF
.	TRBV4-3	TRBJ1-1	many	TGCGCCAGCAGCCAAGATATTTGGCCGAACACTGAAGCTTTCTTT	CASSQDIWPNTEAFF
.	TRBV7-9	TRBJ1-4	many	TGTGCCAGCAGCTTATCGATAAGGAGGGGCCGAGATGAAAAACTGTTTTTT	CASSLSIRRGRDEKLFF
.	TRBV12-3/TRBV12-4	TRBJ2-3	many	TGTGCCAGCAGTTTAGCGCAGGAGGGGGTGGGCACAGATACGCAGTATTTT	CASSLAQEGVGTDTQYF
.	TRBV7-9	TRBJ2-1	.	TGTGCCAGCAGCTTAGCAGGTAGCGGCCCGCAGTATGTGCAGTTCTTC	CASSLAGSGPQYVQFF
TRBD2	TRBV7-9	TRBJ2-3	many	TGTGCCAGCAGCGGGGGACTAGCGGGGGGCCTCACAGATACGCAGTATTTT	CASSGGLAGGLTDTQYF
.	TRBV5-6	TRBJ2-7	.	TGTGCCAGCAGCTTGTGGGGGTCCGACGAGCAGTACTTC	CASSLWGSDEQYF
.	TRBV27	TRBJ1-1	many	TGTGCCAGCAGTTTAATTCAGGGGAGGAAAACTTTCTTT	CASSLIQGRKTFF
.	TRBV21-1	TRBJ2-1	.	TGTGCCAGCAGCAAAGCGCTCTCCTCCACTAGCGGGAATGAGCAGTTCTTC	CASSKALSSTSGNEQFF
.	TRBV19	TRBJ2-5	.	TGTGCCAGTAGTATCCGAGTGCCAGAGACCCAGTACTTC	CASSIRVPETQYF
TRBD1	TRBV30	TRBJ2-1	many	TGTGCCTGGGCAACAGGGGTAAGGGATGAGCAGTTCTTC	CAWATGVRDEQFF
TRBD1	TRBV20-1	TRBJ2-7	many	TGCAGTGCATGGGACAGGGGGCGCGAGCAGTACTTC	CSAWDRGREQYF
TRBD1	TRBV28	TRBJ2-3	many	TGTGCCAGCAGCCTGACAGGGGACACAGATACGCAGTATTTT	CASSLTGDTDTQYF
TRBD1	TRBV29-1	TRBJ2-3	many	TGCAGCGTACCCGGGACAGTCACAGATACGCAGTATTTT	CSVPGTVTDTQYF
.	TRBV12-3/TRBV12-4	TRBJ2-3	many	.	CASSFGEGTDTQYF
TRBD1	TRBV28	TRBJ1-4	many	TGTGCCAGCATCCGGGACAGCAATAATGAAAAACTGTTTTTT	CASIRDSNNEKLFF
.	TRBV21-1	TRBJ1-1	many	TGTGCCATCCTGGGGACGGAAGCTTTCTTT	CAILGTEAFF
TRBD1	TRBV5-6	TRBJ2-7	many	TGTGCCAGCAGCTCACCACCCGGGACAGGGGCGGGGGAGCAGTACTTC	CASSSPPGTGAGEQYF
TRBD2	TRBV7-9	TRBJ2-3	few	TGTGCCAGCAGCTTAGTCGGCGGGGGGGCAGATACGCAGTATTTT	CASSLVGGGADTQYF
TRBD2	TRBV6-5	TRBJ2-3	few	TGTGCCAGCAGTACCCCCCTTTGGGGGCGAGGGACTAGCGGGAGGCGGAGCACAGATACGCAGTATTTT	CASSTPLWGRGTSGRRSTDTQYF
.	TRBV7-2	TRBJ1-5	many	TGTGCCAGCAGCCCTACAGGACTTAGCAATCAGCCCCAGCATTTT	CASSPTGLSNQPQHF
.	TRBV24-1	TRBJ2-3	few	TGTGCCACCAGTGATTCCTGGGGCAGCTCATATAGCACAGATACGCAGTATTTT	CATSDSWGSSYSTDTQYF
.	TRBV27	TRBJ2-7	many	TGTGCCAGCAGTCCATTAGGGGTCACCGGAGACTACGAGCAGTACTTC	CASSPLGVTGDYEQYF
.	TRBV13	TRBJ2-5	few	TGTGCCAGCAGCTTTCAAGAGGCCCAGTACTTC	CASSFQEAQYF
.	TRBV20-1	TRBJ2-3	many	TGCAGTGCTCGAGGGGTTAAACTCACAGATACGCAGTATTTT	CSARGVKLTDTQYF
.	TRBV4-3	TRBJ2-3	.	TGCGCCAGCAGCCAAGATCGACCGGCCCGCACAGATACGCAGTATTTT	CASSQDRPARTDTQYF
.	TRBV7-9	TRBJ1-3	many	TGTGCCAGCAGCTCCAACAACAGGCTCTCTGGAAACACCATATATTTT	CASSSNNRLSGNTIYF
.	TRBV12-3/TRBV12-4	TRBJ2-1	few	TGTGCCAGCAGCCCTGAGGGGAGAGAGCAGTTCTTC	CASSPEGREQFF
.	TRBV11-2	TRBJ2-1	many	TGTGCCAGCAGCTTAGAGAGCCATGAGCAGTTCTTC	CASSLESHEQFF
TRBD2	TRBV14	TRBJ2-3	many	TGTGCCAGCAGCCAAACCGGGACTAGCGGGTATTCAGATACGCAGTATTTT	CASSQTGTSGYSDTQYF
.	TRBV4-3	TRBJ1-2	.	TGCGCCAGCAGCCAAGATTGGACCTTCTCCCCAGCTAACTATGGCTACACCTTC	CASSQDWTFSPANYGYTF
TRBD2	TRBV27	TRBJ2-3	.	TGTGCCAGCAGTTCCTACCCGCCGGGACTAGCGGGAGGGCCCCCGGATACGCAGTATTTT	CASSSYPPGLAGGPPDTQYF
.	TRBV20-1	TRBJ1-2	many	TGCAGTGCTAGTACCCCCCGGACCACTAACTATGGCTACACCTTC	CSASTPRTTNYGYTF
.	TRBV12-3/TRBV12-4	TRBJ2-3	many	TGTGCCAGCACCCCAGACGAGAGAGGTACAGATACGCAGTATTTT	CASTPDERGTDTQYF
.	TRBV2	TRBJ1-2	many	TGTGCCAGCAGTGAAGCGAGGGCAGGGTATGGCTACACCTTC	CASSEARAGYGYTF
.	TRBV6-2/TRBV6-3	TRBJ2-7	.	TGTGCCAGCAGTCAACTCCGGGACGACTCCTACGAGCAGTACTTC	CASSQLRDDSYEQYF
TRBD2	TRBV20-1	TRBJ2-7	.	TGCAGTGCTAGAGATTATCAGAGCGGGACCTACGAGCAGTACTTC	CSARDYQSGTYEQYF